The TCR beta chain under discussion was sequenced for a study of OX40 agonist ivuxolimab in advanced cancers. The germline CDR1 and CDR2 sequences are LNHDA and SQIVND (reference sequence). The CDR3 runs to 17 residues. The germline V and J ends were trimmed by 6 bases and 4 bases, with 21 bases remaining between them. The protocol was immunoSEQ multiplex PCR, while the TCRdb copy is restricted to in-frame clones and leaves out a portion. Counted here are about 85,000 clones, approximately 79% occurring once; the ten biggest clones make up around 6.6%. The rearrangement joins TRBV19 to TRBJ1-4; D is possibly TRBD1 (5 bases). The sequencing used CD4+ or CD8+ T cells sorted from blood, collected in a trial of the OX40 agonist ivuxolimab. This sequence was found in an adult with an advanced solid tumor such as melanoma, head and neck, liver or kidney cancer. CDR3 nucleotide sequence: TGTGCCAGTAGGGCCCTAGGAGGGCTCCAGGGTAATGAAAAACTGTTTTTT. Protein product: CASRALGGLQGNEKLFF.